The T cell receptor (beta chain) under discussion was sequenced for a study of T cell responses to AZD1222 COVID-19 vaccine. Germline-derived CDR1 and CDR2 are GTSNPN and SVGIG (reference sequence). V dropped 0 bases and J dropped 10 bases, with 15 bases sitting between them. This CDR3 contains 14 residues. The data were produced by immunoSEQ multiplex PCR, yet TCRdb's version contains in-frame clones alone and is incomplete. The data hold around 130,000 clones, with about 93% observed a single time. The sequence was obtained from an adult in good health. This material consisted of peripheral blood, taken on day 0 of AZD1222 vaccination. The chain combines TRBV30 with TRBJ1-4; D is possibly TRBD1 (5 bases). CDR3 protein: CAWSVPQGASKLFF. The CDR3 DNA sequence: TGTGCCTGGAGTGTACCCCAGGGAGCCTCAAAACTGTTTTTT.